These T cell receptor beta chains were read from a single sample in a study of blood T cell repertoires in COVID-19. Data came from immunoSEQ multiplex PCR; TCRdb stores just in-frame clones and leaves some out. The sample lists some 96,000 clones; roughly 85% were seen once. Specimen: peripheral blood. The receptors were sampled from a human donor in a cohort sampled during active COVID-19. Each CDR3 is given with its conserved first and last residue. Fields, in order: V gene, clone size, J gene, D gene, CDR3 protein, CDR3 DNA. A D gene is named only where the DNA matches it firmly. Size tells how often a clone was seen (once, few, many) or the class of an expanded clone, and some rows leave it out.

V: TRBV13; size: NA; J: TRBJ2-3; D: TRBD1; CDR3: CASSSYGQVSTDTQYF; DNA: TGTGCCAGCAGCTCATACGGACAGGTGAGCACAGATACGCAGTATTTT
V: TRBV6-5; size: NA; J: TRBJ2-1; D: NA; CDR3: CASREAVNEQFF; DNA: TGTGCCAGCAGGGAGGCAGTCAATGAGCAGTTCTTC
V: TRBV6-5; size: NA; J: TRBJ2-2; D: TRBD2; CDR3: CASEGLAVNTGELFF; DNA: TGTGCCAGCGAGGGACTAGCGGTAAACACCGGGGAGCTGTTTTTT
V: TRBV5-4; size: few; J: TRBJ2-1; D: NA; CDR3: CASSLGALVNEQFF; DNA: TGTGCCAGCAGCCTAGGAGCCCTAGTCAATGAGCAGTTCTTC
V: TRBV19; size: NA; J: TRBJ1-2; D: NA; CDR3: CASSSKGFYGYTF; DNA: TGTGCCAGTAGTTCGAAGGGGTTCTATGGCTACACCTTC
V: TRBV5-1; size: NA; J: TRBJ2-3; D: NA; CDR3: CASSFGADTTDTQYF; DNA: TGCGCCAGCAGCTTTGGGGCGGACACCACAGATACGCAGTATTTT
V: TRBV5-1; size: NA; J: TRBJ2-1; D: TRBD2; CDR3: CASRLVAGGKNEQFF; DNA: TGCGCCAGCAGGCTCGTAGCGGGAGGGAAGAATGAGCAGTTCTTC
V: TRBV10-1; size: NA; J: TRBJ2-5; D: NA; CDR3: CASNRRDF; DNA: TGCGCCAGCAACCGCCGGGACTTC
V: TRBV28; size: NA; J: TRBJ2-3; D: NA; CDR3: CASSLSGTDTQYF; DNA: TGTGCCAGCAGTTTATCTGGCACAGATACGCAGTATTTT
V: TRBV30; size: few; J: TRBJ1-3; D: NA; CDR3: CAWSYRDSGNTIYF; DNA: TGTGCCTGGAGTTACAGGGACTCTGGAAACACCATATATTTT
V: TRBV14; size: NA; J: TRBJ1-2; D: NA; CDR3: CASSQDRVGLGYTF; DNA: TGTGCCAGCAGCCAAGACAGGGTCGGCTTGGGCTACACCTTC
V: TRBV30; size: NA; J: TRBJ1-5; D: NA; CDR3: CAWSVQGRDQPQHF; DNA: TGTGCCTGGAGTGTACAGGGCAGGGATCAGCCCCAGCATTTT
V: TRBV9; size: NA; J: TRBJ1-2; D: NA; CDR3: CASSVEANYGYTF; DNA: TGTGCCAGCAGCGTCGAGGCTAACTATGGCTACACCTTC
V: TRBV11-3; size: NA; J: TRBJ2-1; D: TRBD2; CDR3: CASSSFSGTYNEQFF; DNA: TGTGCCAGCAGCTCGTTTAGCGGGACTTACAATGAGCAGTTCTTC
V: TRBV6-5; size: NA; J: TRBJ2-5; D: TRBD2; CDR3: CASTTPREGETQYF; DNA: TGTGCCAGCACCACACCCCGGGAGGGTGAGACCCAGTACTTC
V: TRBV4-3; size: once; J: TRBJ2-3; D: TRBD2; CDR3: CASSSRLALPDTQYF; DNA: TGCGCCAGCAGCTCGAGACTAGCCCTCCCAGATACGCAGTATTTT
V: TRBV9; size: NA; J: TRBJ1-4; D: NA; CDR3: CASSVAGETNEKLFF; DNA: TGTGCCAGCAGCGTAGCAGGGGAGACTAATGAAAAACTGTTTTTT
V: TRBV29-1; size: NA; J: TRBJ2-5; D: TRBD2; CDR3: CSVAPTGGETQYF; DNA: TGCAGCGTTGCCCCCACGGGGGGGGAGACCCAGTACTTC
V: TRBV27; size: NA; J: TRBJ1-2; D: NA; CDR3: CASSFGDRAFSGYTF; DNA: TGTGCCAGCAGTTTCGGTGATAGAGCCTTTTCTGGCTACACCTTC
V: TRBV18; size: NA; J: TRBJ1-2; D: TRBD1; CDR3: CASSGQGPNYGYTF; DNA: TGTGCCAGCTCAGGACAGGGTCCCAACTATGGCTACACCTTC
V: TRBV6-2/TRBV6-3; size: NA; J: TRBJ1-1; D: NA; CDR3: CASSRQALSTEAFF; DNA: TGTGCCAGCAGCCGACAGGCTTTGAGCACTGAAGCTTTCTTT
V: TRBV27; size: NA; J: TRBJ2-2; D: TRBD2; CDR3: CASSRILAWNTGELFF; DNA: TGTGCCAGCAGTCGAATACTAGCGTGGAACACCGGGGAGCTGTTTTTT
V: TRBV30; size: NA; J: TRBJ1-5; D: NA; CDR3: CAWSVKGGDQPQHF; DNA: TGTGCCTGGAGCGTCAAGGGGGGGGATCAGCCCCAGCATTTT
V: TRBV28; size: NA; J: TRBJ2-2; D: TRBD1; CDR3: CASSLGQANTGELFF; DNA: TGTGCCAGCAGTTTAGGACAGGCGAACACCGGGGAGCTGTTTTTT
V: TRBV28; size: NA; J: TRBJ2-1; D: NA; CDR3: CAANGVEQFF; DNA: TGTGCCGCCAACGGGGTTGAGCAGTTCTTC
V: TRBV5-1; size: NA; J: TRBJ1-6; D: TRBD1; CDR3: CASSLGGGQSPLHF; DNA: TGCGCCAGCAGCTTGGGAGGGGGCCAATCACCCCTCCACTTT
V: TRBV3-1/TRBV3-2; size: NA; J: TRBJ2-4; D: TRBD2; CDR3: CASSRSAGLASDIQYF; DNA: TGTGCCAGCAGCCGAAGCGCGGGACTAGCGAGTGACATTCAGTACTTC
V: TRBV4-2; size: NA; J: TRBJ2-4; D: TRBD2; CDR3: CASSQDAYPGGSQYF; DNA: TGTGCCAGCAGCCAAGACGCCTACCCGGGGGGATCTCAGTACTTC
V: TRBV6-6; size: NA; J: TRBJ2-7; D: TRBD1; CDR3: CASSYSGRGLDEQYF; DNA: TGTGCCAGCAGTTACTCCGGCAGGGGGCTCGACGAGCAGTACTTC
V: TRBV27; size: NA; J: TRBJ1-2; D: TRBD1; CDR3: CASNPGQGIYGYTF; DNA: TGTGCCAGCAATCCGGGACAGGGAATCTATGGCTACACCTTC
V: TRBV27; size: NA; J: TRBJ1-3; D: TRBD1; CDR3: CASSLYKGQGAGNTIYF; DNA: TGTGCCAGCAGTTTATATAAAGGACAGGGGGCTGGAAACACCATATATTTT
V: TRBV3-1/TRBV3-2; size: few; J: TRBJ2-3; D: TRBD2; CDR3: CASSQGSTSGSSQYF; DNA: TGTGCCAGCAGCCAAGGTAGTACTAGCGGGAGTTCGCAGTATTTT
V: TRBV4-2; size: NA; J: TRBJ1-2; D: TRBD1; CDR3: CASSQDNVQGAFTF; DNA: TGTGCCAGCAGCCAAGATAATGTACAGGGGGCATTTACCTTC